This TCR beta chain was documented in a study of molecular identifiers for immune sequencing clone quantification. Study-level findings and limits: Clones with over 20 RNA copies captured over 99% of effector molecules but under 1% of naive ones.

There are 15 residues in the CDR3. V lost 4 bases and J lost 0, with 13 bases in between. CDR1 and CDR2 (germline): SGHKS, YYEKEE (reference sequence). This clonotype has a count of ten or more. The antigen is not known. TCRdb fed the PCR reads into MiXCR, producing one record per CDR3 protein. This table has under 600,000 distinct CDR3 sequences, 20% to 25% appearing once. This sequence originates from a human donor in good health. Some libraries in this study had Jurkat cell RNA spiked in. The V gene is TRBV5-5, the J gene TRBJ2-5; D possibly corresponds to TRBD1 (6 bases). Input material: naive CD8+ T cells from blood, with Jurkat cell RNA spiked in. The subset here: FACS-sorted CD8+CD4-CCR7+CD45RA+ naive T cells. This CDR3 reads CASSLGQMYQETQYF. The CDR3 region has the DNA TGTGCCAGCAGCCTCGGACAGATGTACCAAGAGACCCAGTACTTC.